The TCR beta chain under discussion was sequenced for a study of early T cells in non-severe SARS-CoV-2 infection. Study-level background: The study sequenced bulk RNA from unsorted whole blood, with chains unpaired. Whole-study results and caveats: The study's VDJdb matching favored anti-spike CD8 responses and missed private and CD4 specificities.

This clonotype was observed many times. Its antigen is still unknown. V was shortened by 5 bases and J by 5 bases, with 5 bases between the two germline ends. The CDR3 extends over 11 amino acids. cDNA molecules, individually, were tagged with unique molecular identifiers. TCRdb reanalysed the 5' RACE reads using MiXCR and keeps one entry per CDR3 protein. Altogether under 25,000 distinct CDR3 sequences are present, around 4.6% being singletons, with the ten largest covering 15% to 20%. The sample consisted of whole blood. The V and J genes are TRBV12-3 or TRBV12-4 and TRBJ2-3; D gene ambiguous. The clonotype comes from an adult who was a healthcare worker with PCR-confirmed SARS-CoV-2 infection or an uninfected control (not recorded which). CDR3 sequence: CASSPRDTQYF. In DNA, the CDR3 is TGTGCCAGCAGTCCGAGAGATACGCAGTATTTT.